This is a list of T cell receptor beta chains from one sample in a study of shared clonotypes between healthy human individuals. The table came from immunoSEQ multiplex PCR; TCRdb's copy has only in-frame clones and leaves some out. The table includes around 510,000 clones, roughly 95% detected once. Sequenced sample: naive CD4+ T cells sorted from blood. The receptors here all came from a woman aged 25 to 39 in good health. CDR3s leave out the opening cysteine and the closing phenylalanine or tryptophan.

CDR3: ASSLKTSYEQY; V: TRBV27; J: TRBJ2-7
CDR3: ASSYVGSNTEAF; V: TRBV6-5; J: TRBJ1-1
CDR3: ASSQDFQGRPYEQY; V: TRBV4-2; J: TRBJ2-7
CDR3: ASSLAGTGQPQH; V: TRBV7-2; J: TRBJ1-5
CDR3: ASSFTEGTEQY; V: TRBV5-1; J: TRBJ2-7
CDR3: ASMIQTSAQETQY; V: TRBV21-1; J: TRBJ2-5
CDR3: ASSSEGGSGNTIY; V: TRBV5-1; J: TRBJ1-3
CDR3: ASSGQGFGHNEQF; V: TRBV19; J: TRBJ2-1
CDR3: SASISETQY; V: TRBV20-1; J: TRBJ2-5
CDR3: ASSKRTGTYEQY; V: TRBV2; J: TRBJ2-7
CDR3: ASSFSDRSEETQY; V: TRBV28; J: TRBJ2-5
CDR3: ASSSRDGYT; V: TRBV27; J: TRBJ1-2
CDR3: ASSHNTGVGNEQF; V: TRBV6-6; J: TRBJ2-1
CDR3: ASSRLAGGDYEQY; V: TRBV14; J: TRBJ2-7
CDR3: ASSQGRGGTYTDTQY; V: TRBV4-1; J: TRBJ2-3
CDR3: ASSGQGLTNEKLF; V: TRBV9; J: TRBJ1-4
CDR3: ASSFGLFGTGELF; V: TRBV7-3; J: TRBJ2-2
CDR3: ASRQGRGETQY; V: TRBV5-4; J: TRBJ2-5
CDR3: ASSLPRANTGELF; V: TRBV7-9; J: TRBJ2-2
CDR3: AISEKSGLLNTGELF; V: TRBV10-3; J: TRBJ2-2
CDR3: ASSPLDLGLAGGYEQY; V: TRBV18; J: TRBJ2-7
CDR3: ASSEALLGQGRGNTIY; V: TRBV6-1; J: TRBJ1-3
CDR3: ASSIEKGFVTEAF; V: TRBV19; J: TRBJ1-1
CDR3: ASSQRLKLF; V: TRBV7-9; J: TRBJ1-1
CDR3: ASSPTSGNYNEQF; V: TRBV28; J: TRBJ2-1
CDR3: ANSGRGTAQETQY; V: TRBV6-6; J: TRBJ2-5
CDR3: ASSPLDRGSNQPQH; V: TRBV27; J: TRBJ1-5
CDR3: SVRDRFSYEQY; V: TRBV29-1; J: TRBJ2-7
CDR3: AISTRGSGELF; V: TRBV10-3; J: TRBJ2-2
CDR3: ASSLGLAAVRNEQF; V: TRBV7-9; J: TRBJ2-1
CDR3: ATSRDFAGGIHEQY; V: TRBV15; J: TRBJ2-7
CDR3: ASSLVANYGYT; V: TRBV28; J: TRBJ1-2
CDR3: ASSPGTGGTGKLF; V: TRBV11-2; J: TRBJ1-4
CDR3: ASSYSEGSDTQY; V: TRBV6-5; J: TRBJ2-3
CDR3: ASSLDSNTEAF; V: TRBV5-1; J: TRBJ1-1
CDR3: ASREGTGGLYTEAF; V: TRBV6-1; J: TRBJ1-1
CDR3: AISESSGPTYEQY; V: TRBV10-3; J: TRBJ2-7
CDR3: ASSIRTGWDTEAF; V: TRBV19; J: TRBJ1-1
CDR3: ASSPWRRQPQH; V: TRBV28; J: TRBJ1-5
CDR3: ATGPGFTSKNEQF; V: TRBV10-3; J: TRBJ2-1
CDR3: ASSRTSGYEQY; V: TRBV10-2; J: -
CDR3: ASSLGLSGGNTGELF; V: TRBV7-2; J: TRBJ2-2
CDR3: ASSLIGTSNTGELF; V: TRBV7-9; J: TRBJ2-2
CDR3: ASSVGGRDYGYT; V: TRBV9; J: TRBJ1-2
CDR3: ASSLKRQGWTWGEQY; V: TRBV27; J: TRBJ2-7